A single sample gave rise to the 8 T cell receptor beta chains below, sequenced in a study of T-cell memory formation after mild COVID-19. Each CDR3 protein gets one entry after TCRdb re-called the 5' RACE reads with MiXCR. This sample has a few hundred thousand distinct CDR3 sequences; 16% occur once, and the top ten carry 20% to 25%. Material: PBMCs or a T cell subset sorted from them (not recorded which). These receptors were collected from a man aged 18-30 years who had mild COVID-19 (a few samples of this study predate the infection). Cell type and time point are not known.

The chain has TRBV4-3 and TRBJ1-6, with TRBD1 matching over 7 bases. Germline CDR1 is LGHNA and CDR2 is YSLEER. CDR3 size: 17 residues. After removal of 2 bases from V and 2 bases from J, the junction contained 6 bases not matched to a gene. The CDR3 DNA reads as TGCGCCAGCAGCCAAAACCAGGGGGGGACCTATAATTCACCCCTCCACTTT. Its translation: CASSQNQGGTYNSPLHF.

This clonotype has only a few counts. V gene TRBV5-4 combines with J gene TRBJ2-3; D remains ambiguous. Germline CDR1 SGHNT, CDR2 YYREEE (reference sequence). This CDR3 spans 16 amino acids. V lost 4 bases, J lost 1 base, and 16 bases lay in between. The CDR3 spells CASSPPNRRRTDTQYF. The CDR3 DNA sequence: TGTGCCAGCAGCCCCCCAAATAGACGGCGCACAGATACGCAGTATTTT.

Comments on this clonotype: This sequence may be a read error, since a much larger clone differs from it by one base. This rearrangement joins TRBV7-3 to TRBJ1-1; D not resolved. The CDR3 extends over 13 amino acids. Germline assignment: CDR1 SGHTA and CDR2 FQGTGA. V was shortened by 3 bases and J by 0 bases, with 5 bases between the two germline ends. DNA of the CDR3: TGTGCCAGCAGCTTCCTCATGAACACTGAAGCTTTCTTT. Its translation: CASSFLMNTEAFF.

The V gene is TRBV11-1, the J gene TRBJ2-7; TRBD1 is a possible D gene (6 bases). This CDR3 has 13 residues. V shed 0 bases and J shed 5 bases, with 8 bases lying between them. CDR1 SGHAT and CDR2 FQDESV come from the germline V gene (reference sequence). DNA of the CDR3: TGTGCCAGCAGCTTAGCACAGGGCGACGAGCAGTACTTC. As protein: CASSLAQGDEQYF.

The chain has TRBV5-4 and TRBJ2-7, with 8 bases aligning to TRBD1. Trimming removed 4 bases from V and 2 bases from J; junction bases left unmatched: 8. There are 15 residues in the CDR3. In germline, CDR1 is SGHNT, CDR2 YYREEE (reference sequence). CDR3 coding DNA: TGTGCCAGCAGCCCAGGACAGGGATTAGCCTACGAGCAGTACGTC. It codes for CASSPGQGLAYEQYV.

V is TRBV4-1 and J is TRBJ1-6; D gene uncertain. Looked up from germline, CDR1 is MGHRA and CDR2 is YSYEKL. The CDR3 runs 16 residues. V was pared by 2 bases and J by 1 base, with 9 bases between. CDR3 sequence (DNA): TGCGCCAGCAGCCAACCCGAGGGATCCTATAATTCACCCCTCCACTTT. As protein: CASSQPEGSYNSPLHF.

This chain uses TRBV7-9 with TRBJ2-7; the D call may be TRBD1 or TRBD2 (5 bases each). Trimming removed 1 base at V and 2 bases at J, with 9 bases between. CDR3 size: 14 residues. Germline V gene lookup returns CDR1 SEHNR and CDR2 FQNEAQ (reference sequence). The CDR3, as DNA: TGTGCCAGCAGCTTAGTGGGGGACCCCTACGAGCAGTACTTC. Its translation: CASSLVGDPYEQYF.

This clonotype showed up just a few times. This sequence joins TRBV5-1 and TRBJ2-5; D possibly uses TRBD1 or TRBD2 (6 bases each). The CDR3 is made up of 15 amino acids. Trimming shortened V by 4 bases and J by 4 bases, and 17 bases separated the two germline ends. Germline V lookup: CDR1 SGHRS, CDR2 YFSETQ. The CDR3 spells CASSPGGPRGETQYF. CDR3 DNA: TGCGCCAGCAGCCCCGGGGGCCCTAGGGGAGAGACCCAGTACTTC.